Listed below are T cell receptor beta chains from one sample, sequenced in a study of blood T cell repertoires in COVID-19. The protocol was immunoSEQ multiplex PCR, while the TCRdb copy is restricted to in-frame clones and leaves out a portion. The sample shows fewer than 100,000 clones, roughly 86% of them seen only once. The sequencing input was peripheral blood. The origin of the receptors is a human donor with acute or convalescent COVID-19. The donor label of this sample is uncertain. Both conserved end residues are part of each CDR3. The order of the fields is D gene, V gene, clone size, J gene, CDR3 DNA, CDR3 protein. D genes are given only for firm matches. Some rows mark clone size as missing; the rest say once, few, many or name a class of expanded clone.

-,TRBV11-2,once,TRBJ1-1,TGTGCCAGCAGCTTTGACAGGCAAAACACTGAAGCTTTCTTT,CASSFDRQNTEAFF
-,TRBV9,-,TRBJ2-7,TGTGCCAGCAGCGTATCCGGACAGATAACCTACGAGCAGTACTTC,CASSVSGQITYEQYF
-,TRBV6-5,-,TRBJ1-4,TGTGCCAGCAAATCAGGGGTCTCCAATGAAAAACTGTTTTTT,CASKSGVSNEKLFF
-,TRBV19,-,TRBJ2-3,TGTGCCAGTAGTAGGCTGTCGAGCACAGATACGCAGTATTTT,CASSRLSSTDTQYF
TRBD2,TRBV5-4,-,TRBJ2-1,TGTGCCAGCAGCGAAAGCGGGGGCCGGTGGAATGAGCAGTTCTTC,CASSESGGRWNEQFF
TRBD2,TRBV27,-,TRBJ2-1,TGTGCCAGCAGTTCGACTAGCGGGCCAACAATGGGGCAGTTCTTC,CASSSTSGPTMGQFF
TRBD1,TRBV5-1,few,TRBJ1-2,TGCGCCAGCAGCTTGACAGGGGACTATGGCTACACCTTC,CASSLTGDYGYTF
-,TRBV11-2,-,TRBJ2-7,TGTGCCAGCAGCGGAGCCGGCCCCGAGCAGTACTTC,CASSGAGPEQYF
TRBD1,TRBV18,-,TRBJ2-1,TGTGCCAGCTCTCCGCCGGACAGGGGGTTTAATGAGCAGTTCTTC,CASSPPDRGFNEQFF
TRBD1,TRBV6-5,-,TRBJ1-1,TGTGCCAGCGTCTCTCCAGGGGGGACATTCACTGAAGCTTTCTTT,CASVSPGGTFTEAFF
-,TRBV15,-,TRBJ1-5,TGTGCCACCAGCAGAGGGCGGATCGATCAGCCCCAGCATTTT,CATSRGRIDQPQHF
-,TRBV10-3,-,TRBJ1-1,TGTGCCATCAGCGGCAGGGCAGACACTGAAGCTTTCTTT,CAISGRADTEAFF
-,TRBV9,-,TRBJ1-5,TGTGCCAGCAGCGCCGCCGGGACAACAAATCAGCCCCAGCATTTT,CASSAAGTTNQPQHF
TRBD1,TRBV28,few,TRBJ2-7,TGTGCCAGCAGTTTATGGACTCCGGGACAGGGGGCTGACGAGCAGTACTTC,CASSLWTPGQGADEQYF
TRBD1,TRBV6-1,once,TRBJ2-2,TGTGCCAGCAGTGAAAACAGGGGGCACGGGGAGCTGTTTTTT,CASSENRGHGELFF
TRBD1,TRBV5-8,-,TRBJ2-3,TGTGCCAGCAGCCCGACCCCAGACAGGGCTCGCACAGATACGCAGTATTTT,CASSPTPDRARTDTQYF
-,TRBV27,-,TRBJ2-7,TGTGCCAGCTCCAGGTCCGACTACTATAGTTTACCCTACGAGCAGTACTTC,CASSRSDYYSLPYEQYF
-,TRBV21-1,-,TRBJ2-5,TGTGCCAGCAGCAACGGGACTAGCGGGCAAGAGACCCAGTACTTC,CASSNGTSGQETQYF
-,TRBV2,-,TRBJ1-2,TGTGCCAGTTCGGTAGAGGTCCTCTATGGCTACACCTTC,CASSVEVLYGYTF
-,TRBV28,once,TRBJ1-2,TGTGCCAGCCTTTTAGCTAACTATGGCTACACCTTC,CASLLANYGYTF
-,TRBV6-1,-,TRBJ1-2,TGTGCCAGCAGTGAAGCTACAGCTGCCCGGGGTGGCTACACCTTC,CASSEATAARGGYTF
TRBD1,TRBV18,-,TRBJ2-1,TGTGCCAGCTCACACCGGGACAGTCTTTACAATGAGCAGTTCTTC,CASSHRDSLYNEQFF
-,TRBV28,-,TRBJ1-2,TGTGCCAGCAGTTGGGGCATAACAGGCAACTATGGCTACACCTTC,CASSWGITGNYGYTF
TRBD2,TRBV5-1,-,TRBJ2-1,TGCGCCAGCAGCAATAGCGGGGGGGGAGCACCCTACAATGAGCAGTTCTTC,CASSNSGGGAPYNEQFF
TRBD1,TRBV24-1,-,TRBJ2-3,TGTGCCACCAGTGACCCCGGGACAGGGTGGGCTACGCAGTATTTT,CATSDPGTGWATQYF
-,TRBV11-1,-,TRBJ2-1,TGTGCCAGCAGCTTAGCGCTCAGCAATGAGCAGTTCTTC,CASSLALSNEQFF
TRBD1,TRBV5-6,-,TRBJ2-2,TGTGCCAGCAGCTTGGTGAGGACAGGAGTCCCCGGGGAGCTGTTTTTT,CASSLVRTGVPGELFF
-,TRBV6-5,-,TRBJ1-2,TGTGCCAGCAAACGAGGGGAGGAGGCTAACTATGGCTACACCTTC,CASKRGEEANYGYTF
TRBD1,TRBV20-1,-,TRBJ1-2,TGCAGTGCTAGTGCTACAGGGGACGGTGGCTACACCTTC,CSASATGDGGYTF
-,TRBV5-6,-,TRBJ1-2,TGTGCCAGCAGCCCGGGACTAAACTATGGCTACACCTTC,CASSPGLNYGYTF
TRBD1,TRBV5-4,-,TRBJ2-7,TGTGCCAGCGGACGGACAGGGGGCGGCTACGAGCAGTACTTC,CASGRTGGGYEQYF
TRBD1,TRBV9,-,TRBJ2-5,TGTGCCAGCAGCGTAGAGGGACAGGGAGGCCGCGAGACCCAGTACTTC,CASSVEGQGGRETQYF
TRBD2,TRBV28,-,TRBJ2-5,TGTGCCAGCAGAGGTAGCGGGGGGTTCCAAGAGACCCAGTACTTC,CASRGSGGFQETQYF
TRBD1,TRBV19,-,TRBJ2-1,TGTGCCAGTAGTAAGTTTCGGACAGGGGAAGTCAATGAGCAGTTCTTC,CASSKFRTGEVNEQFF
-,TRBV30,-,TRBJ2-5,TGTGCCTGGAGTGGGGGGGAAGAGACCCAGTACTTC,CAWSGGEETQYF
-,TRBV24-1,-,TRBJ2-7,TGTGCCACCAGACCATTGCCACCCCTCCTACGGGACGAGCAGTACTTC,CATRPLPPLLRDEQYF
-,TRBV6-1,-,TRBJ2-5,TGTGCCAGCAGTGACGGTGGGGCAGCGGAGACCCAGTACTTC,CASSDGGAAETQYF
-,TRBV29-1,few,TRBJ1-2,TGCAGCGTTGATGGGCAGGGTGGGCCTCATGGCTACACCTTC,CSVDGQGGPHGYTF
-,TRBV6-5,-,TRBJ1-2,TGTGCCAGCAGTTACTCGGGGGCTGATGGCTACACCTTC,CASSYSGADGYTF
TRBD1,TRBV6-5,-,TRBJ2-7,TGTGCCAGCAGTCCCCGGGACAGGAACTACGAGCAGTACTTC,CASSPRDRNYEQYF
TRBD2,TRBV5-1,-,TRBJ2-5,TGCGCCAGCAGCAGACGTGTAGCGGGGTTGGGAGAGACCCAGTACTTC,CASSRRVAGLGETQYF
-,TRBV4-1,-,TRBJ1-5,TGCGCCAGCAGCCAACCCGGCGGTCGCAATCAGCCCCAGCATTTT,CASSQPGGRNQPQHF
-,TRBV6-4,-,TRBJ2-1,TGTGCCAGCAGTCGACGGGGGTGGGAATCGCTCAATGAGCAGTTCTTC,CASSRRGWESLNEQFF
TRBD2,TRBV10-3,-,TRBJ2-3,TGTGCCATCAGTGAGGTTCCGGGGGGGCCCCAGATCACAGATACGCAGTATTTT,CAISEVPGGPQITDTQYF
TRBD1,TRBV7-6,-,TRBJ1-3,TGTGCCAGCAGCTTAGGAGGGACAGGGTGGAACACCATATATTTT,CASSLGGTGWNTIYF
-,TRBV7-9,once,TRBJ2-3,TGTGCCAGCAGGTATGCCTGGGGGCAAAGGACAGATACGCAGTATTTT,CASRYAWGQRTDTQYF
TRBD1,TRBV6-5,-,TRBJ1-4,TGTGCCAGCAGTTTAGGGGACAGCTGGGGTAATAAAAAACTGTTTTTT,CASSLGDSWGNKKLFF
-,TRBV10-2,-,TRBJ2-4,TGCGCCAGCAGTGACAGGGAAAACATTCAGTACTTC,CASSDRENIQYF
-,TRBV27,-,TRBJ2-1,TGTGCCAGCAGGTACAGGGACTACTCCTACAATGAGCAGTTCTTC,CASRYRDYSYNEQFF
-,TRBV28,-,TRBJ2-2,TGTGCCAGCAGAGCCGGGGGGCTGGCCGGGGAGCTGTTTTTT,CASRAGGLAGELFF
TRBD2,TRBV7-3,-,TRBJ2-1,TGTGCCAGCAGCCAGACTAGCGGGGGCTACAATGAGCAGTTCTTC,CASSQTSGGYNEQFF
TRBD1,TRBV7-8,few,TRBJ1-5,TGTGCCAGCAGCTTCCAACCAGGGGGCACGCCCCAGCATTTT,CASSFQPGGTPQHF
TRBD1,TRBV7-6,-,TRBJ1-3,TGTGCCAGCAGCCCAGGAGACAGGGGGAGATTATACACCATATATTTT,CASSPGDRGRLYTIYF